This is a list of T cell receptor beta chains from one sample in a study of T cell repertoires in cytomegalovirus infection. Via MiXCR, TCRdb re-called the reads, giving one row per CDR3 protein. The repertoire holds around 100,000 distinct CDR3 sequences, around 30% seen once, with around two fifths in the top ten. Antigens for these TCRs are unknown. This specimen was CD8+ T cells from cultured PBMCs, taken from culture after CMV antigen stimulation. Source of these receptors: a human donor in good health (CMV status not recorded). Some clones in this sample may be carry-over from other donors' samples. Each CDR3 is given with its conserved first and last residue. D genes are given only for firm matches. Some rows mark clone size as missing; the rest say once, few, many or name a class of expanded clone.

j_call v_call clone_size d_call cdr3_aa cdr3_nt
TRBJ2-1 TRBV27 few - CASSGGLANYNEQFF TGTGCCAGCAGCGGCGGGTTAGCGAACTACAATGAGCAGTTCTTC
TRBJ2-3 TRBV5-1 few - CASSLAPATTDTQYF TGCGCCAGCAGCCTGGCTCCGGCGACTACAGATACGCAGTATTTT
TRBJ1-2 TRBV12-3/TRBV12-4 - - CASSFSTALGFYGYTF TGTGCCAGCAGTTTCTCAACGGCCCTGGGATTCTATGGCTACACCTTC
TRBJ2-7 TRBV27 many TRBD2 CASSPGLAGGEQYF TGTGCCAGCAGTCCGGGACTAGCGGGGGGCGAGCAGTACTTC
TRBJ2-1 TRBV7-9 - - CASSPGPDHQFF TGTGCCAGCAGCCCCGGGCCAGACCACCAGTTCTTC
TRBJ2-1 TRBV7-9 many TRBD2 CASSGGLAGDSYNEQFF TGTGCCAGCAGCGGGGGACTAGCGGGGGACTCCTACAATGAGCAGTTCTTC
TRBJ2-3 TRBV12-3/TRBV12-4 few - CASSGSDTQYF TGTGCCAGCAGTGGTTCAGATACGCAGTATTTT
TRBJ2-7 TRBV4-3 many TRBD2 CASSQEESGGEQYF TGCGCCAGCAGCCAAGAGGAAAGCGGGGGCGAGCAGTACTTC
TRBJ2-3 TRBV5-1 once - CASTDRTETSTDTQYF TGCGCCAGCACCGATAGGACCGAAACTAGCACAGATACGCAGTATTTT
TRBJ2-5 TRBV2 few TRBD1 CASRGFGTGGQETQYF TGTGCCAGCCGGGGTTTTGGGACAGGGGGCCAAGAGACCCAGTACTTC
TRBJ1-4 TRBV27 few - CASSSSATNEKLFF TGTGCCAGCAGTTCCAGTGCAACTAATGAAAAACTGTTTTTT
TRBJ2-4 TRBV7-2 few TRBD1 CASSSPGQGVAKNIQYF TGTGCCAGCAGCTCGCCGGGACAGGGTGTCGCCAAAAACATTCAGTACTTC
TRBJ2-7 TRBV20-1 - TRBD2 CSAGGLAGGRSHSYEQYF TGCAGTGCTGGGGGACTAGCGGGGGGTCGAAGTCACTCCTACGAGCAGTACTTC
TRBJ2-7 TRBV5-1 - TRBD1 CASSSYRGQNEQYF TGCGCCAGCAGCAGCTACAGGGGGCAGAACGAGCAGTACTTC
TRBJ1-5 TRBV2 many - CASSARTDTGNQPQHF TGTGCCAGCAGTGCGCGGACAGACACGGGCAATCAGCCCCAGCATTTT
TRBJ1-1 TRBV27 - TRBD1 CASSAPGQGNTEAFF TGTGCCAGCAGCGCGCCGGGACAGGGTAACACTGAAGCTTTCTTT
TRBJ2-7 TRBV4-1 - - CASSQEGTSPYEQYF TGTGCCAGCAGCCAAGAGGGTACTTCACCCTACGAGCAGTACTTC
TRBJ1-2 TRBV20-1 - - CSARGLLVNYGYTF TGCAGTGCTAGGGGACTCTTAGTGAACTATGGCTACACCTTC
TRBJ1-1 TRBV6-4 - - CASSKTGNTEAFF TGTGCCAGCAGTAAAACAGGGAACACTGAAGCTTTCTTT
TRBJ1-5 TRBV7-2 many - CASSSSSNQPQHF TGTGCCAGCAGCTCATCTAGCAATCAGCCCCAGCATTTT
TRBJ1-2 TRBV29-1 - - CSVDIPGGYGYTF TGCAGCGTGGACATCCCGGGGGGCTATGGCTACACCTTC
TRBJ1-2 TRBV6-6 once - CASSYPGLTRYGYTF TGTGCCAGCAGTTACCCGGGACTTACTCGCTATGGCTACACCTTC
TRBJ1-2 TRBV4-3 few - CASSPSPQAANYGYTF TGCGCCAGCAGCCCTTCGCCCCAGGCAGCTAACTATGGCTACACCTTC
TRBJ2-5 TRBV7-2 few - CASARDETQYF TGTGCCAGTGCCAGGGACGAGACCCAGTACTTC
TRBJ2-7 TRBV25-1 - - CASLREQYF TGTGCCTCTCTCAGGGAGCAGTACTTC
TRBJ1-2 TRBV6-2/TRBV6-3 - - CASSYVREGNGYTF TGTGCCAGCAGTTACGTTCGGGAAGGTAACGGCTACACCTTC
TRBJ1-1 TRBV4-1 - TRBD1 CASSPMGAGGGPNTEAFF TGCGCCAGCAGCCCCATGGGGGCAGGGGGCGGACCGAACACTGAAGCTTTCTTT
TRBJ1-6 TRBV2 many TRBD1 CASSGGTGAFLYSPLHF TGTGCCAGCAGTGGCGGGACAGGGGCTTTTTTGTATTCACCCCTCCACTTT
TRBJ2-5 TRBV20-1 - - CSARKRYQETQYF TGCAGTGCTAGGAAGCGGTACCAAGAGACCCAGTACTTC
TRBJ2-1 TRBV4-2 - TRBD2 CASSQEMQLAGFNEQFF TGTGCCAGCAGCCAAGAGATGCAGCTAGCGGGGTTCAATGAGCAGTTCTTC
TRBJ2-7 TRBV4-1 few TRBD1 CASETGQAGEQYF TGCGCCAGTGAGACGGGACAGGCGGGCGAGCAGTACTTC
TRBJ2-7 TRBV28 few TRBD2 CASSFRLRDYSYEQYF TGTGCCAGCAGCTTTAGACTCCGGGACTACTCCTACGAGCAGTACTTC
TRBJ1-1 TRBV28 few - CASSPIQERVNTEAFF TGTGCCAGCAGCCCAATACAGGAGAGAGTGAACACTGAAGCTTTCTTT
TRBJ2-1 TRBV12-3/TRBV12-4 - - CASQTRGRSIYNEQFF TGTGCCAGCCAAACGCGAGGCAGATCCATCTACAATGAGCAGTTCTTC
TRBJ2-7 TRBV6-2/TRBV6-3 - - CASSYFLGDYEQYF TGTGCCAGCAGTTACTTCCTAGGGGACTACGAGCAGTACTTC
TRBJ1-5 TRBV6-2/TRBV6-3 - TRBD1 CASRRQGRWQPQHF TGTGCCAGCAGAAGACAGGGGAGGTGGCAGCCCCAGCATTTT
TRBJ2-2 TRBV4-1 - - CASRRGDTGELFF TGCGCCAGCAGAAGAGGAGACACCGGGGAGCTGTTTTTT
TRBJ1-1 TRBV3-1 many - CASSPKGTLNTEAFF TGTGCCAGCAGCCCGAAGGGCACCTTGAACACTGAAGCTTTCTTT
TRBJ2-3 TRBV27 few - CASSPPRQRLGDTQYF TGTGCCAGCAGTCCACCAAGGCAGCGCCTGGGAGATACGCAGTATTTT
TRBJ1-1 TRBV4-2 few - CASSQVKGQGEAFF TGTGCCAGCAGCCAAGTCAAGGGGCAGGGTGAAGCTTTCTTT
TRBJ1-1 TRBV6-2/TRBV6-3 - - CASSSSGGGSTEAFF TGTGCCAGCAGTTCCTCCGGAGGGGGAAGCACTGAAGCTTTCTTT
TRBJ2-1 TRBV5-1 - TRBD2 CASSSAGGYNEQFF TGTGCCAGCAGCTCGGCGGGGGGTTACAATGAGCAGTTCTTC
TRBJ2-3 TRBV11-2 few TRBD2 CASSLASTSGGIADTQYF TGTGCCAGCAGCTTAGCCTCTACTAGCGGGGGAATTGCAGATACGCAGTATTTT
TRBJ2-5 TRBV7-6 - - CASSLDPGEETQYF TGTGCCAGCAGCTTAGACCCGGGGGAAGAGACCCAGTACTTC
TRBJ1-3 TRBV14 - - CASSHRTFPGNTIYF TGTGCCAGCAGCCATCGCACGTTCCCTGGAAACACCATATATTTT
TRBJ2-2 TRBV10-3 once - CAISESGAGELFF TGTGCCATCAGTGAGTCTGGCGCGGGGGAGCTGTTTTTT
TRBJ2-7 TRBV4-1 few TRBD2 CASSQDASGSLYEQYF TGCGCCAGCAGCCAAGATGCTAGCGGGTCCCTTTACGAGCAGTACTTC
TRBJ2-7 TRBV15 - - CATSRDAADSSYEQYF TGTGCCACCAGCAGAGATGCGGCAGATAGCTCCTACGAGCAGTACTTC
TRBJ2-3 TRBV11-2 - - CASRYYPDTQYF TGTGCCAGCAGGTATTATCCAGATACGCAGTATTTT
TRBJ1-3 TRBV28 - - CASSPNPDISGNTIYF TGTGCCAGCAGTCCAAACCCCGATATCTCTGGAAACACCATATATTTT
TRBJ2-7 TRBV12-3/TRBV12-4 - TRBD1 CASSSGTGVDEQYF TGCGCCAGCAGCTCCGGGACAGGGGTCGACGAGCAGTACTTC